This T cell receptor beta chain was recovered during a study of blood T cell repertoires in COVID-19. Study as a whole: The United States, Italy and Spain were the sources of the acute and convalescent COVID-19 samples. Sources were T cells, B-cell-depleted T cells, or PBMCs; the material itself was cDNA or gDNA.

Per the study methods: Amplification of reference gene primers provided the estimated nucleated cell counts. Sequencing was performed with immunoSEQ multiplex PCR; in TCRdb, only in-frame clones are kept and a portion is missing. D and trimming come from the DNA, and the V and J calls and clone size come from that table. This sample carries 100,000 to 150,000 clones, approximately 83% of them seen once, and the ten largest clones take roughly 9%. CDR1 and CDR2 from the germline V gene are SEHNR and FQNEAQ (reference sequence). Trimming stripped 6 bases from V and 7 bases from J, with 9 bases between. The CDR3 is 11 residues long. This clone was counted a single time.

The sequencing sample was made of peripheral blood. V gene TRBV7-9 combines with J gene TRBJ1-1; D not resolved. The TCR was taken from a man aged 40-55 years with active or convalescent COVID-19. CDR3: CASRRELEAFF. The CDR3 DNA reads TGTGCCAGCAGGAGGGAACTTGAAGCTTTCTTT.